Listed below are T cell receptor beta chains from one sample, sequenced in a study of T cells after yellow fever vaccination. Each CDR3 protein gets one entry after TCRdb re-called the 5' RACE reads with MiXCR. The data show hundreds of thousands of distinct CDR3 sequences, 15% to 20% seen once. Material: PBMCs, obtained 15 days after the yellow fever booster vaccination. All receptors derive from a man aged 30-40 years who received the YFV17D yellow fever vaccine. Each CDR3 is given with its conserved first and last residue. Each record gives: V gene, D gene, clone size, J gene, CDR3 protein, CDR3 DNA. D genes are given only for firm matches. Clone size is stated in some rows and not others, as once, few, many or a class when expanded.

TRBV5-1	TRBD2	-	TRBJ2-3	CASSLYPGLAKGDTQYF	TGCGCCAGCAGCTTATACCCGGGACTAGCAAAAGGGGATACGCAGTATTTT
TRBV25-1	-	few	TRBJ1-1	CASRQVLGNGEAFF	TGTGCCAGCAGGCAGGTGTTGGGGAACGGTGAAGCTTTCTTT
TRBV7-9	-	-	TRBJ1-1	CASSLLGQNTEAFF	TGTGCCAGCAGCTTACTCGGACAGAACACTGAAGCTTTCTTT
TRBV5-1	-	few	TRBJ2-1	CASSFSGTSSYNEQFF	TGCGCCAGCAGCTTTTCGGGAACCAGCTCCTACAATGAGCAGTTCTTC
TRBV18	TRBD2	once	TRBJ2-3	CASSPGDSGRVADTQYF	TGTGCCAGCTCACCAGGAGATAGCGGGAGGGTCGCAGATACGCAGTATTTT
TRBV11-1	TRBD1	few	TRBJ1-1	CASSLALGQGFNTEAFF	TGTGCCAGCAGCTTAGCGTTGGGACAGGGTTTCAACACTGAAGCTTTCTTT
TRBV4-3	TRBD2	-	TRBJ2-3	CASSQDVTSGRASTDTQYF	TGCGCCAGCAGCCAAGATGTGACTAGCGGCCGAGCTAGCACAGATACGCAGTATTTT
TRBV7-2	TRBD2	few	TRBJ2-1	CASSLDSLADQFF	TGTGCCAGCAGCTTAGATAGTCTAGCGGATCAGTTCTTC
TRBV7-2	-	few	TRBJ2-1	CASSFEGIGEQFF	TGTGCCAGCAGCTTCGAGGGAATCGGTGAGCAGTTCTTC
TRBV12-3/TRBV12-4	-	-	TRBJ1-2	CASSLGGRGGYTF	TGTGCCAGCAGTTTAGGAGGACGGGGTGGCTACACCTTC
TRBV20-1	-	-	TRBJ2-7	CSARDHGEQYF	TGCAGTGCTAGAGATCATGGCGAGCAGTACTTC
TRBV5-4	TRBD1	-	TRBJ2-3	CASSSGLGTGGSTDTQYF	TGTGCCAGCAGCTCGGGCTTGGGGACAGGGGGTAGCACAGATACGCAGTATTTT
TRBV4-2	-	-	TRBJ2-3	CASSQDLAAGTDTQYF	TGTGCCAGCAGCCAAGATTTGGCTGCGGGCACAGATACGCAGTATTTT
TRBV30	TRBD2	many	TRBJ2-7	CAWSVVLAGWIYEQYF	TGTGCCTGGAGTGTAGTACTAGCGGGATGGATCTACGAGCAGTACTTC
TRBV29-1	TRBD2	-	TRBJ2-7	CSVPGLAMYEQYF	TGCAGCGTGCCGGGACTAGCGATGTACGAGCAGTACTTC
TRBV29-1	-	-	TRBJ1-4	CRRGNEKLFF	TGCAGAAGGGGAAATGAAAAACTGTTTTTT
TRBV20-1	TRBD2	-	TRBJ2-1	CSARKAGGLHSEQFF	TGCAGTGCCAGGAAGGCGGGAGGGCTTCACAGTGAGCAGTTCTTC
TRBV20-1	-	-	TRBJ2-1	CSASVEGEQFF	TGCAGTGCTAGTGTCGAGGGTGAGCAGTTCTTC
TRBV5-1	TRBD1	-	TRBJ2-7	CASSLSSTGKAYEQYF	TGCGCCAGCAGCTTGTCCTCGACAGGGAAGGCCTACGAGCAGTACTTC
TRBV6-1	-	-	TRBJ1-2	CASSEGVDYGYTF	TGTGCCAGCAGTGAAGGGGTAGACTATGGCTACACCTTC
TRBV12-3/TRBV12-4	-	many	TRBJ2-2	CASSLYGNTGELFF	TGTGCCAGCAGTTTGTACGGGAACACCGGGGAGCTGTTTTTT
TRBV2	TRBD2	few	TRBJ2-1	CASSRLAGGGNEQFF	TGTGCCAGCAGTAGACTAGCGGGAGGTGGGAATGAGCAGTTCTTC
TRBV27	TRBD1	-	TRBJ1-1	CASSKQGVNTEAFF	TGTGCCAGCAGTAAACAGGGGGTGAACACTGAAGCTTTCTTT
TRBV6-5	-	-	TRBJ1-1	CASSSRGGGNTEAFF	TGTGCCAGCAGTTCCCGGGGGGGAGGGAACACTGAAGCTTTCTTT
TRBV29-1	-	-	TRBJ2-3	CSAGTPTGTDTQYF	TGCAGCGCTGGGACACCAACGGGCACAGATACGCAGTATTTT
TRBV20-1	-	-	TRBJ2-7	CSARDRSYSIYEQYF	TGCAGTGCTAGAGATAGGAGCTATTCCATCTACGAGCAGTACTTC
TRBV5-6	-	few	TRBJ2-3	CASNYGPVTDTQYF	TGTGCCAGCAATTACGGCCCAGTGACAGATACGCAGTATTTT
TRBV29-1	-	-	TRBJ2-1	CSVNGSPTAYNEQFF	TGCAGCGTAAACGGTTCCCCGACAGCCTACAATGAGCAGTTCTTC
TRBV5-5	-	-	TRBJ2-1	CASSLPYGKDSYNEQFF	TGTGCCAGCAGCTTGCCTTACGGGAAAGACTCCTACAATGAGCAGTTCTTC
TRBV20-1	-	few	TRBJ1-3	CSARFPSSSGNTIYF	TGCAGTGCTAGATTCCCCTCAAGCTCTGGAAACACCATATATTTT
TRBV29-1	TRBD2	few	TRBJ2-7	CSVGGASGAPAEQYF	TGCAGCGTCGGGGGAGCTAGCGGAGCCCCCGCGGAGCAGTACTTC
TRBV29-1	TRBD2	few	TRBJ2-1	CSVVGGTSGYNEQFF	TGCAGCGTTGTGGGGGGGACTAGCGGATACAATGAGCAGTTCTTC
TRBV3-1	TRBD2	few	TRBJ2-7	CASSQTSGLLSYEQYF	TGTGCCAGCAGCCAGACTAGCGGCCTCCTCTCCTACGAGCAGTACTTC
TRBV10-3	-	few	TRBJ2-3	CAIGRGPDTQYF	TGTGCCATCGGAAGGGGACCAGATACGCAGTATTTT
TRBV6-5	-	few	TRBJ2-1	CASSYSPERGNEQFF	TGTGCCAGCAGTTACTCGCCAGAACGGGGCAATGAGCAGTTCTTC
TRBV12-3/TRBV12-4	-	-	TRBJ1-1	CASSLATGGATEAFF	TGTGCCAGCAGTTTAGCGACCGGGGGGGCCACTGAAGCTTTCTTT
TRBV7-3	TRBD1	-	TRBJ2-2	CASSPTGVRELFF	TGTGCCAGCAGCCCGACAGGGGTTCGGGAGCTGTTTTTT
TRBV27	-	many	TRBJ2-7	CASSLRGPYEQYF	TGTGCCAGCAGTTTACGAGGGCCCTACGAGCAGTACTTC
TRBV7-9	-	few	TRBJ2-2	CASSRYREANTGELFF	TGTGCCAGCAGCCGATACAGGGAGGCGAACACCGGGGAGCTGTTTTTT
TRBV27	TRBD2	-	TRBJ2-1	CASPRGGRSSYNEQFF	TGTGCCAGCCCCCGGGGGGGCAGAAGCTCCTACAATGAGCAGTTCTTC
TRBV2	-	few	TRBJ2-3	CASSEGGTTTDTQYF	TGTGCCAGCAGTGAAGGAGGGACCACCACAGATACGCAGTATTTT
TRBV7-2	TRBD2	-	TRBJ2-2	CASSLRGGRTGELFF	TGTGCCAGCAGCTTACGGGGGGGGAGGACCGGGGAGCTGTTTTTT
TRBV10-1	TRBD2	-	TRBJ2-7	CASSEQGGDEQYF	TGCGCCAGCAGTGAGCAGGGAGGGGACGAGCAGTACTTC
TRBV7-9	TRBD1	-	TRBJ1-5	CASSKDRGRNQPQHF	TGTGCCAGCAGCAAGGACAGGGGACGCAATCAGCCCCAGCATTTT
TRBV20-1	-	few	TRBJ2-7	CSAREHSGAYEQYF	TGCAGTGCTAGAGAACACTCGGGAGCCTACGAGCAGTACTTC
TRBV24-1	-	-	TRBJ1-2	CATSDLGTAYGYTF	TGTGCCACCAGTGATTTGGGGACGGCCTATGGCTACACCTTC
TRBV19	-	-	TRBJ2-3	CASSGGTRLYF	TGTGCCAGTAGCGGGGGAACGCGCCTGTATTTT
TRBV6-5	-	-	TRBJ2-7	CASSNTAGPYEQYF	TGTGCCAGCAGTAACACCGCAGGGCCCTACGAGCAGTACTTC
TRBV7-2	TRBD2	-	TRBJ2-7	CASSSREGGPYEQYF	TGTGCCAGCAGCTCGCGGGAGGGTGGGCCCTACGAGCAGTACTTC
TRBV27	TRBD2	few	TRBJ2-1	CASSASGTSPNEQFF	TGTGCCAGCAGTGCCTCCGGGACTAGTCCCAATGAGCAGTTCTTC
TRBV20-1	TRBD2	-	TRBJ2-7	CSASGTTTYEQYF	TGCAGTGCTAGTGGGACTACCACCTACGAGCAGTACTTC
TRBV20-1	TRBD1	few	TRBJ1-2	CSAPGGEVGVNYGYTF	TGCAGTGCTCCAGGGGGCGAAGTGGGAGTAAACTATGGCTACACCTTC
TRBV28	TRBD1	few	TRBJ1-1	CASSLLQGGNTEAFF	TGTGCCAGCAGTTTATTGCAGGGGGGGAACACTGAAGCTTTCTTT